The clone carrying this T cell receptor (beta chain) ranks as medium-sized (0.01 to 0.1%). Its cognate antigen is unknown. TCRdb re-called clones via MiXCR from the PCR reads. The sample includes roughly 30,000 clones, around 25% seen only once; the top ten take 14% to 15%. CDR3 size: 15 residues. Germline V gives CDR1 MNHEY, CDR2 SMNVEV (reference sequence). V was cut by 3 bases and J by 8 bases, with 17 bases left in between. Ahead of thyroid surgery, no patient had received treatment of any kind. The source of the sample is a study of metastatic and nonmetastatic thyroid tumors. General study findings and limits: As reported, TCR beta diversity in blood and tumor was significantly higher in malignant thyroid tumors than in benign nodules.

The sample comprised blood. The receptor was derived from a female donor with papillary thyroid cancer or a benign thyroid nodule (not recorded which). Some clones in this sample may be carry-over from other donors' samples. The chain employs TRBV27 and TRBJ2-1; possibly TRBD1 or TRBD2 for D (6 bases each). This chain's CDR3 is CASSLGGPRRDEQFF. DNA for the CDR3: TGTGCCAGCAGTTTGGGGGGCCCTAGGAGAGATGAGCAGTTCTTC.